These T cell receptor beta chains were read from a single sample in a study of identical twins. TCRdb itself ran the 5' RACE reads through MiXCR, one entry per CDR3 protein. The data show 400,000 to 500,000 distinct CDR3 sequences, under 20% seen once. Source material: naive T cells sorted from blood. The source is a man aged 45 to 65 in good health. CDR3s include the opening cysteine and the closing phenylalanine or tryptophan. The D gene is left open where the match is weak. Only part of the rows carry a size: once, few, many, or a class if the clone is expanded.

j_call,clone_size,d_call,cdr3_length,v_call,cdr3_aa,cdr3_nt
TRBJ2-7,.,.,13,TRBV5-1,CASSPSNLDEQYF,TGCGCCAGCAGCCCCAGCAACCTAGACGAGCAGTACTTC
TRBJ2-3,.,.,16,TRBV24-1,CATSDFVGRGPDTQYF,TGTGCCACCAGTGATTTCGTCGGGAGAGGGCCAGATACGCAGTATTTT
TRBJ1-4,many,.,13,TRBV20-1,CSASRTAHEKLFF,TGCAGTGCTAGCCGTACGGCCCACGAAAAACTGTTTTTT
TRBJ2-2,many,.,14,TRBV28,CASSFSSSTGELFF,TGTGCCAGCAGTTTTAGTTCTTCGACCGGGGAGCTGTTTTTT
TRBJ2-7,few,.,15,TRBV11-2,CASSLARGNGYEQYF,TGTGCCAGCAGCTTAGCGCGGGGAAATGGGTACGAGCAGTACTTC
TRBJ1-2,few,.,14,TRBV20-1,CSARTLGTLYGYTF,TGCAGTGCCCGGACCTTGGGGACCCTCTATGGCTACACCTTC
TRBJ2-5,few,.,15,TRBV12-3/TRBV12-4,CASSTALKGAKTQYF,TGTGCCAGCAGTACCGCCCTGAAGGGAGCGAAGACCCAGTACTTC
TRBJ2-1,.,.,14,TRBV29-1,CSVGFRLNNNEQFF,TGCAGCGTTGGGTTTAGGCTTAATAACAATGAGCAGTTCTTC
TRBJ2-6,.,.,14,TRBV18,CASQFGDEANVLTF,TGTGCCAGCCAGTTTGGTGATGAGGCCAACGTCCTGACTTTC
TRBJ1-5,many,.,15,TRBV20-1,CSASRRGSANQPQHF,TGCAGTGCTAGTCGACGGGGCTCCGCCAATCAGCCCCAGCATTTT
TRBJ1-4,few,.,13,TRBV5-1,CASTRGGNEKLFF,TGCGCCAGCACCCGAGGGGGAAATGAAAAACTGTTTTTT
TRBJ1-5,many,.,15,TRBV6-1,CASSMGHHSNQPQHF,TGTGCCAGCAGCATGGGACACCATAGCAATCAGCCCCAGCATTTT
TRBJ2-1,.,TRBD2,16,TRBV27,CASSLLVGRAYNEQFF,TGTGCCAGCAGTTTATTGGTCGGGAGGGCCTACAATGAGCAGTTCTTC
TRBJ2-7,many,.,13,TRBV20-1,CSARNRDAYEQYF,TGCAGTGCTAGGAATAGGGATGCCTACGAGCAGTACTTC
TRBJ2-5,few,TRBD1,15,TRBV6-2/TRBV6-3,CASSYLTGVAETQYF,TGTGCCAGCAGTTACCTTACAGGGGTAGCAGAGACCCAGTACTTC
TRBJ2-1,.,TRBD2,17,TRBV9,CASSVGFGLAGDNEQFF,TGTGCCAGCAGCGTAGGGTTTGGACTAGCGGGGGACAATGAGCAGTTCTTC
TRBJ1-1,.,.,13,TRBV5-5,CASSPRTYTEAFF,TGTGCCAGCAGCCCTCGGACCTACACTGAAGCTTTCTTT
TRBJ1-3,.,.,14,TRBV7-9,CASSSYRPGNTIYF,TGTGCCAGCAGCTCCTACCGCCCTGGAAACACCATATATTTT
TRBJ2-1,.,.,14,TRBV5-5,CASSLLSLYNEQFF,TGTGCCAGCAGCTTGCTTTCTTTGTACAATGAGCAGTTCTTC
TRBJ1-2,.,TRBD1,15,TRBV12-3/TRBV12-4,CASSLIRTGKDGYTF,TGTGCCAGCAGTTTAATTCGGACAGGGAAAGATGGCTACACCTTC
TRBJ2-1,many,TRBD1,15,TRBV6-1,CASSPYSGGVYEQFF,TGTGCCAGCAGTCCGTACTCAGGGGGCGTGTATGAGCAGTTCTTC
TRBJ1-1,many,.,12,TRBV5-6,CASRGPNTEAFF,TGTGCCAGCCGAGGGCCGAACACTGAAGCTTTCTTT
TRBJ2-7,.,.,13,TRBV2,CASRGNIFYEQYF,TGTGCCAGCAGGGGGAATATCTTCTACGAGCAGTACTTC
TRBJ2-1,few,.,13,TRBV7-2,CASSSQQNNEQFF,TGTGCCAGCAGCTCCCAACAGAACAATGAGCAGTTCTTC
TRBJ2-5,.,.,14,TRBV5-1,CASSAGTAEETQYF,TGCGCCAGCAGCGCCGGGACTGCGGAAGAGACCCAGTACTTC
TRBJ2-7,.,TRBD2,14,TRBV28,CASSVAGPNYEQYF,TGTGCCAGCAGCGTAGCGGGACCCAACTACGAGCAGTACTTC
TRBJ2-1,.,.,13,TRBV7-2,CASSLGSSYEQFF,TGTGCCAGCAGCTTAGGAAGCTCCTACGAGCAGTTCTTC
TRBJ2-7,few,TRBD1,17,TRBV6-2/TRBV6-3,CASRTMPGQQPSYEQYF,TGTGCCAGCAGAACCATGCCGGGACAGCAGCCCTCCTACGAGCAGTACTTC
TRBJ2-7,many,TRBD1,16,TRBV7-6,CASSIRAWTGVHEQYF,TGTGCCAGCAGCATAAGGGCGTGGACAGGGGTCCACGAGCAGTACTTC
TRBJ2-5,.,TRBD1,14,TRBV20-1,CSASPDRVPETQYF,TGCAGCGCTAGTCCGGACAGGGTACCAGAGACCCAGTACTTC
TRBJ1-3,few,.,13,TRBV5-6,CASSFGTSNTIYF,TGTGCCAGCAGCTTTGGCACATCCAACACCATATATTTT
TRBJ2-3,.,.,14,TRBV7-4,CARRSALSTDTQYF,TGTGCCAGACGTTCCGCGCTAAGCACAGATACGCAGTATTTT
TRBJ1-6,.,.,15,TRBV12-3/TRBV12-4,CASSPEAGQNSPLHF,TGTGCCAGCAGTCCCGAGGCAGGGCAAAATTCACCCCTCCACTTT
TRBJ1-1,many,TRBD1,13,TRBV30,CAWSRGGTVEAFF,TGTGCCTGGAGTCGCGGCGGGACAGTGGAAGCTTTCTTT
TRBJ2-2,.,TRBD2,16,TRBV12-3/TRBV12-4,CASSLGTSGTNGELFF,TGTGCCAGCAGTTTAGGGACTAGCGGGACGAACGGGGAGCTGTTTTTT
TRBJ1-5,many,TRBD1,16,TRBV6-1,CASRQRTGHSNQPQHF,TGTGCCAGCAGGCAAAGGACAGGGCATAGCAATCAGCCCCAGCATTTT
TRBJ2-2,.,.,14,TRBV15,CATSRAPDTGELFF,TGTGCCACCAGCAGAGCCCCGGACACCGGGGAGCTGTTTTTT
TRBJ2-1,many,TRBD1,13,TRBV13,CASSTNRGGEQFF,TGTGCCAGCAGCACCAACAGGGGCGGGGAGCAGTTCTTC
TRBJ2-5,.,.,15,TRBV6-5,CASSYSRGREETQYF,TGTGCCAGCAGTTACTCTCGGGGGCGCGAAGAGACCCAGTACTTC
TRBJ1-2,many,.,13,TRBV5-4,CASSLEPNYGYTF,TGTGCCAGCAGCTTGGAACCTAACTATGGCTACACCTTC
TRBJ1-6,.,.,13,TRBV15,CATSRAPNSPLHF,TGTGCCACCAGCAGAGCTCCAAATTCACCCCTCCACTTT
TRBJ2-1,many,.,14,TRBV7-2,CASSAAGAYNEQFF,TGTGCCAGCTCAGCGGCTGGGGCCTACAATGAGCAGTTCTTC